The clone carrying this TCR beta chain appeared once. The CDR3 totals 15 residues. Trimming cost V 5 bases and J 1 base; bases outside gene matches: 6. Germline loops: CDR1 GTSNPN, CDR2 SVGIG (reference sequence). Authors' processing steps: From reference gene primer amplification, estimates of nucleated cell counts were derived. Profiled with immunoSEQ multiplex PCR; TCRdb holds only in-frame clones, not every one. D and trimming were read from the DNA, whereas the V and J calls and clone size are those reported in that table. Of some 150,000 clones in the sample, around four fifths were seen once. The sample belongs to a study of blood T cell repertoires in COVID-19. Study-level background: Samples representing acute and convalescent COVID-19 were sourced from the United States, Italy and Spain. T cells, B-cell-depleted T cells, or PBMCs provided the cDNA or gDNA that served as material.

The V and J genes are TRBV30 and TRBJ2-3, with 10 positions matching TRBD2. Sequencing was performed on peripheral blood. The receptor comes from a woman aged 40 to 50 with active or convalescent COVID-19. The DNA for the CDR3 is TGTGCCTGGCAATTTCTAGCGGGAGGCACAGATACGCAGTATTTT. Its translation: CAWQFLAGGTDTQYF. Full variable domain (remainder filled in from reference TRBV30 and TRBJ2-3): SQTIHQWPATLVQPVGSPLSLECTVEGTSNPNLYWYRQAAGRGLQLLFYSVGIGQISSEVPQNLSASRPQDRQFILSSKKLLLSDSGFYLCAWQFLAGGTDTQYFGPGTRLTVL.